The source of this T cell receptor beta chain is a study of control samples from healthy donors and cancer patients. V was cut by 0 bases and J by 3 bases, with 10 bases left in between. This CDR3 contains 15 residues. Germline CDR1 reads MNHEY; CDR2 reads SVGAGI. Profiling relied on immunoSEQ multiplex PCR, and the TCRdb table lists in-frame clones only, not all of them. The sample lists roughly 40,000 clones, over 65% seen once, with 47% in the top ten. The sequence was obtained from a man in his 60s in good health. The sequenced material came from blood. The chain employs TRBV6-5 and TRBJ2-3, with D uncertain. CDR3 nucleotides: TGTGCCAGCAGTTACTCGATGGGTAAAACAGATACGCAGTATTTT. It is translated as CASSYSMGKTDTQYF.